This T cell receptor beta chain derives from a study of CD8 T cells in ankylosing spondylitis (dated by TCRdb to about 2017). General notes on the study: The study set out to find disease-linked TCR variants by profiling T cell receptor beta repertoires in ankylosing spondylitis patients and healthy donors. Peripheral blood was sampled, and synovial fluid was also collected from ankylosing spondylitis patients. The full study cohort was made up of 25 ankylosing spondylitis patients and 108 healthy donors. The paper as a whole reports these results and caveats: Some TCR beta motif variants had previously been reported in synovial fluid and blood of reactive arthritis patients, which suggested common disease-initiation mechanisms. A TCR beta motif made up of several highly homologous amino acid variants appeared to be characteristic of blood from ankylosing spondylitis patients. In peripheral blood, the disease-linked clones were found at relatively low frequencies and had a CD8+ phenotype. The disease-linked clones were reported as significantly enriched in matched synovial fluid samples from ankylosing spondylitis patients.

The CDR3 numbers 14 residues from cysteine through phenylalanine. The sequence is cut down to CDR3 DNA, 42 bases in frame from base 1. V loses 7 bases, J loses 1 base, and the germline ends lie 14 bases apart. Based on the germline V gene, the CDR1 and CDR2 sequences are SQVTM and ANQGSEA. As for this clonotype: Its antigen specificity is not known. No base quality information exists; no much larger clone differs at one position.

Sequencing was carried out with an Illumina HiSeq 2500. Quantitative 5'-RACE with molecular barcodes was used to prepare TCR beta libraries. On the authors' methods: A new computational method, built on a probabilistic model of VDJ rearrangement, was used to identify disease-linked TCR variants. The public reads were reprocessed in TCRdb via fastp at Q25 and MiXCR, keeping in-frame beta chains. For every CDR3 protein sequence, its rows merge into one entry that carries the most common genes and DNA. The V and J calls and clone size are TCRdb's, not the authors'. In all, the sample holds 150,000 to 200,000 distinct CDR3 sequences, and roughly 18% of those were seen once. In total, the top ten clones hold roughly 4.5% of the sample.

The V gene is TRBV29-1 and the J gene is TRBJ2-1; the D gene is possibly TRBD1 or TRBD2, with 6 bases matching each. What was sequenced was blood, either unsorted or a sorted T cell fraction (not recorded which). The receptor was derived from a male donor between 5 and 35 years old with ankylosing spondylitis or in good health (not recorded which). Donor details come from another sample of the same person, matched by shared clones. The sequenced DNA is TGCAGCGCCCCGAGGGGGGATTCCTACAATGAGCAGTTCTTC. Its amino acids are CSAPRGDSYNEQFF.